The rows below give T cell receptor beta chains drawn from one sample of a study of cytomegalovirus exposure and HLA in healthy donors. The protocol was immunoSEQ multiplex PCR, while the TCRdb copy is restricted to in-frame clones and leaves out a portion. Of 90,000 to 120,000 clones in the sample, 74% were seen once. The sequenced sample consisted of PBMCs. These TCRs come from a woman aged 40 to 49 in good health and CMV-seropositive. CDR3s include the opening cysteine and the closing phenylalanine or tryptophan. Fields, in order: V gene, D gene, J gene, clone size, CDR3 DNA, CDR3 protein. The D gene is left open where the match is weak. Clone sizes are given selectively: once, few, many, or a class where the clone is expanded.

TRBV28	NA	TRBJ2-7	NA	TGTGCCAGCGGGACTTACGAGCAGTACTTC	CASGTYEQYF
TRBV7-9	TRBD1	TRBJ1-4	NA	TGTGCCAGCAGCTCCCAGGGGGCGCGCGAAAAACTGTTTTTT	CASSSQGAREKLFF
TRBV7-2	NA	TRBJ2-5	NA	TGTGCCAGCAGCTTTTCAGGACGAGGCGCCCCGGGGGAGACCCAGTACTTC	CASSFSGRGAPGETQYF
TRBV29-1	NA	TRBJ2-7	NA	TGCAGCGTCTCGGAGGGGGCGAGCTACGAGCAGTACTTC	CSVSEGASYEQYF
TRBV6-5	TRBD1	TRBJ1-2	NA	TGTGCCAGCAGCCCCGGGACAGGGTACGCCTACACCTTC	CASSPGTGYAYTF
TRBV6-6	NA	TRBJ2-7	NA	TGTGCCAGCAGTTACGAGACAGGATCCTACGAGCAGTACTTC	CASSYETGSYEQYF
TRBV6-1	TRBD1	TRBJ1-1	once	TGTGCCAGCAGTGAAGCCCGGGACAGGGGTACTGAAGCTTTCTTT	CASSEARDRGTEAFF
TRBV6-6	NA	TRBJ1-3	NA	TGTGCCAGCAGTTACGAAGGAGGGCCTGGAAACACCATATATTTT	CASSYEGGPGNTIYF
TRBV29-1	TRBD2	TRBJ2-3	NA	TGCAGCGTTTACATAGCGGGGGGGTACACAGATACGCAGTATTTT	CSVYIAGGYTDTQYF
TRBV7-8	TRBD1	TRBJ2-7	NA	TGTGCCAGCAGCTTAGTAAGACAGGGGAGGAACGAGCAGTACTTC	CASSLVRQGRNEQYF
TRBV29-1	TRBD1	TRBJ2-3	once	TGCAGCGCTGCGGGACAGGGGGCCGGCACAGATACGCAGTATTTT	CSAAGQGAGTDTQYF
TRBV19	NA	TRBJ1-1	NA	TGTGCCAGCCATACGGGTTTCTGGAACACTGAAGCTTTCTTT	CASHTGFWNTEAFF
TRBV18	NA	TRBJ1-1	NA	TGTGCCAGCTCACGAGGGATTGAAGCTTTCTTT	CASSRGIEAFF
TRBV6-5	NA	TRBJ1-3	few	TGTGCCAGCAGCGGACAGCACTCTGGAAACACCATATATTTT	CASSGQHSGNTIYF
TRBV10-3	NA	TRBJ1-3	NA	TGTGCCACCGTGACATCCTCTGGAAACACCATATATTTT	CATVTSSGNTIYF
TRBV11-3	TRBD1	TRBJ2-2	NA	TGTGCCAGCAGCTCAGGACAGGGATTGGAAGCCGGGGAGCTGTTTTTT	CASSSGQGLEAGELFF